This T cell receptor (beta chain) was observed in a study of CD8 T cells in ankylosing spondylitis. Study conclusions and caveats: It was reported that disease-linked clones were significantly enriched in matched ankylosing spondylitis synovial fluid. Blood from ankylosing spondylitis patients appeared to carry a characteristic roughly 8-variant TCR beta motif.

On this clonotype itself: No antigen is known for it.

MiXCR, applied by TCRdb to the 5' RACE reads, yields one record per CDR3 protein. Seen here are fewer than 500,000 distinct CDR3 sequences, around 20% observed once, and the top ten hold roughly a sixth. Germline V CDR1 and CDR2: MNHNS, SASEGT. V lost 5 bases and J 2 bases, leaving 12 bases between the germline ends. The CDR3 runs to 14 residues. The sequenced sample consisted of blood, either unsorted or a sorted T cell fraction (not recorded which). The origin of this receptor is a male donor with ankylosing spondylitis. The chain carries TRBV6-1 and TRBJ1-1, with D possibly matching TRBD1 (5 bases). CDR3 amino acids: CASSRPRDNTEAFF. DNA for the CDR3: TGTGCCAGCAGTCGCCCCCGGGACAACACTGAAGCTTTCTTT.